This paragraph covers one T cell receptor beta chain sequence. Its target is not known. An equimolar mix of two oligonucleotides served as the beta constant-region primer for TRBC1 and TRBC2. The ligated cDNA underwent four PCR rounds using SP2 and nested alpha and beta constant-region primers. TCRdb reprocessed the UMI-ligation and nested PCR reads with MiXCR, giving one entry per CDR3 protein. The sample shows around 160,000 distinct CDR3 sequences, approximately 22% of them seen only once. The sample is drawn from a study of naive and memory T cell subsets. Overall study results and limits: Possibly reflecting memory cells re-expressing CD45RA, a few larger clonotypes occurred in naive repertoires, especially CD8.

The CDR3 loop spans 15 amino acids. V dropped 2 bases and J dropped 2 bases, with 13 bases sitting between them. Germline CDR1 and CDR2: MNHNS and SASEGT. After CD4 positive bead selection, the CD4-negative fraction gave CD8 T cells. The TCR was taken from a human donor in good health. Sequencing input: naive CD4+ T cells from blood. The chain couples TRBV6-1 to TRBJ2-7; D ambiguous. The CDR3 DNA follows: TGTGCCAGCAGTGAAAATTGGCTGCCCCCCTACGAGCAGTACTTC. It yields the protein CASSENWLPPYEQYF.